A single sample gave rise to the 32 T cell receptor beta chains below, sequenced in a study of siplizumab effects on memory and regulatory T cells (dated by TCRdb to the late 2010s). The method was the immunoSEQ multiplex PCR assay. The table was pulled from immuneACCESS by TCRdb, which kept in-frame rearrangements only. Such tables lose some clones; where checked, under half of the loss comes from unresolved V genes, and the rest has no known cause. This sample lists around 100,000 clones; 92% were detected once. The leading ten clones occupy 0.9% to 1.4% of the sample. Sequencing used CD4+ T cells sorted from blood. The receptors originated from a human donor in good health.

The chain combines TRBV4-2 with TRBJ2-7; 7 bases are shared with TRBD2. The germline gives CDR1 LGHNA, CDR2 YNFKEQ. The CDR3 runs to 15 residues. The junction had 3 bases not matched to a gene; V was cut back by 0 bases and J by 1 base. CDR3: CASSQEWEGSYEQYF. The CDR3, as DNA: TGTGCCAGCAGCCAAGAATGGGAGGGATCCTACGAGCAGTACTTC.

The rearrangement joins TRBV4-1 to TRBJ1-3; no definite D call. The CDR3 is 14 amino acids. The V and J ends lost 0 bases and 2 bases respectively, with 5 bases between them. Germline V gene sequence: CDR1 MGHRA, CDR2 YSYEKL. The CDR3 nucleotides are TGCGCCAGCAGCCAAGAAACAGCTGGAAACACCATATATTTT. Protein product: CASSQETAGNTIYF.

V gene TRBV19 combines with J gene TRBJ2-6; TRBD1 matches at 7 bases. CDR3 length: 15 amino acids. V gave up 3 bases and J gave up 2 bases; unmatched junction bases: 1. Looked up from germline, CDR1 is LNHDA and CDR2 is SQIVND (reference sequence). CDR3: CASSMGQTGANVLTF. In DNA form, the CDR3 reads TGTGCCAGTAGTATGGGACAGACTGGGGCCAACGTCCTGACTTTC.

This clone was picked up one time. The V call is TRBV5-1, the J call TRBJ2-3; D remains ambiguous. The V gene's germline CDR1 is SGHRS and CDR2 YFSETQ. Trimming pared 3 bases from V and 5 bases from J, leaving 7 bases between. The CDR3 is 12 residues long. The CDR3 sequence is CASSSYLDTQYF. The CDR3 DNA follows: TGCGCCAGCAGCTCCTACTTAGATACGCAGTATTTT.

The chain links TRBV28 to TRBJ2-7; D is possibly TRBD2 (6 bases). The CDR3 is made up of 17 amino acids. Deletions cut 4 bases from V and 6 bases from J, with 25 bases between. Germline V CDR1 and CDR2: MDHEN, SYDVKM. CDR3 region: CASSCSWGKGEVCEQYF. CDR3 sequence (DNA): TGTGCCAGCAGTTGTTCGTGGGGAAAAGGGGAGGTCTGCGAGCAGTACTTC.

Only one count was recorded for this clone. This rearrangement joins TRBV30 to TRBJ1-1; the D is unclear. The V end was cut by 1 base, the J end by 0 bases, with 9 bases between. This CDR3 has 14 amino acids. CDR1 is GTSNPN and CDR2 is SVGIG in the germline V gene (reference sequence). CDR3 residues: CAWSESPLNTEAFF. The CDR3, as DNA: TGTGCCTGGAGTGAAAGCCCCCTGAACACTGAAGCTTTCTTT.

The V gene is TRBV30, the J gene TRBJ2-7, with D maybe TRBD2 (5 bases). The germline gives CDR1 GTSNPN, CDR2 SVGIG (reference sequence). The CDR3 has 15 residues. V was cut by 2 bases and J by 3 bases, with 17 bases left in between. CDR3: CAWSTSAAGHYEQYF. For the CDR3, the DNA is TGTGCCTGGAGTACCTCGGCGGCGGGCCACTACGAGCAGTACTTC.

V usage is TRBV14 and J usage is TRBJ2-5, with D unclear. The V end lost 4 bases, the J end lost 5 bases, and 5 bases lay between the germline ends. The germline V gene encodes CDR1 SGHDN and CDR2 FVKESK. This CDR3 spans 11 amino acids. CDR3 sequence reads: CASSRWETQYF. The CDR3 region has the DNA TGTGCCAGCAGCCGATGGGAGACCCAGTACTTC.

The rearrangement uses TRBV28 and TRBJ1-1; D not resolved. The CDR3 is made up of 14 amino acids. Trimming stripped 6 bases from V and 2 bases from J, with 13 bases between. Germline CDR1 reads MDHEN; CDR2 reads SYDVKM. CDR3 sequence: CASRYSRLNTEAFF. In DNA form, the CDR3 reads TGTGCCAGCAGGTATTCTCGCCTTAACACTGAAGCTTTCTTT. Supplemented by reference TRBV28 and TRBJ1-1, the full variable domain reads DVKVTQSSRYLVKRTGEKVFLECVQDMDHENMFWYRQDPGLGLRLIYFSYDVKMKEKGDIPEGYSVSREKKERFSLILESASTNQTSMYLCASRYSRLNTEAFFGQGTRLTVV.

The chain combines TRBV4-1 with TRBJ2-1, with D tentatively TRBD2 (5 bases). CDR1 is MGHRA and CDR2 is YSYEKL in the germline V gene. The V end lost 8 bases, the J end lost 5 bases, and 19 bases lay between the germline ends. This CDR3 region has 15 residues. The CDR3 loop reads CASGLEEGYHNEQFF. In nucleotides, the CDR3 is TGCGCCAGCGGGTTAGAAGAGGGCTACCACAATGAGCAGTTCTTC.

This clone was counted a single time. In DNA, the CDR3 is TGTGCCAGCAGGGACAGGGGCCTGCCGGATGGCTACACCTTC. This codes for CASRDRGLPDGYTF. V usage is TRBV6-1 and J usage is TRBJ1-2; 9 bases agree with TRBD1. The V gene's germline CDR1 is MNHNS and CDR2 SASEGT. The trim removed 6 bases at V and 6 bases at J, leaving 8 bases unmatched. This CDR3 region has 14 residues.

CDR3 bases: TGCGCCAGCAGCTCCCGGGACAGGGATTTCCAAGAGACCCAGTACTTC. Translated, it gives CASSSRDRDFQETQYF. The rearrangement uses TRBV5-1 and TRBJ2-5; TRBD1 matches 9 bases. Germline V gene sequence: CDR1 SGHRS, CDR2 YFSETQ. This CDR3 is 16 amino acids long. Losses at the gene ends were 3 bases for V and 1 base for J; bases not matched to a gene: 7.

This clone was detected a few times. This chain links TRBV15 with TRBJ2-3; D is unclear. CDR1 LNHNV and CDR2 YYDKDF come from the germline V gene (reference sequence). Trimming removed 5 bases from V and 5 bases from J, with 5 bases in between. The CDR3 is 11 amino acids. The CDR3 coding sequence is TGTGCCACCAGCGGCGAAGATACGCAGTATTTT. It codes for CATSGEDTQYF.

The chain recombines TRBV25-1 with TRBJ2-5, with D hard to call. Per the germline V gene, CDR1 is MGHDK and CDR2 is SYGVNS. V was cut by 2 bases and J by 0 bases, with 13 bases left in between. This CDR3 comprises 16 residues. The CDR3 is CASSEGLVRYQETQYF. The CDR3 DNA follows: TGTGCCAGCAGTGAAGGGTTAGTGCGGTACCAAGAGACCCAGTACTTC. The full variable domain, rest sourced from reference TRBV25-1 and TRBJ2-5, is EADIYQTPRYLVIGTGKKITLECSQTMGHDKMYWYQQDPGMELHLIHYSYGVNSTEKGDLSSESTVSRIRTEHFPLTLESARPSHTSQYLCASSEGLVRYQETQYFGPGTRLLVL.

The rearrangement joins TRBV28 to TRBJ1-4; D perhaps matches TRBD1 (6 bases). The CDR3 is 15 amino acids. Between the trimmed V and J ends, which lost 1 base and 8 bases, there was a span of 14 bases. Germline V gives CDR1 MDHEN, CDR2 SYDVKM. CDR3 in DNA: TGTGCCAGCAGTTTATCGGGGGGGCGAAGAGAAAAACTGTTTTTT. This sequence encodes CASSLSGGRREKLFF.

The chain has TRBV5-1 and TRBJ1-3; possible D gene TRBD1, 6 bases. The germline V gene encodes CDR1 SGHRS and CDR2 YFSETQ. The CDR3 sequence is 17 residues long. V was pared by 3 bases and J by 0 bases, with 16 bases between. The CDR3 loop is CASSSATTGSSGNTIYF. CDR3 DNA sequence: TGCGCCAGCAGCTCAGCAACTACAGGGAGCTCTGGAAACACCATATATTTT.

The gene calls are TRBV6-1 and TRBJ2-3; 10 nucleotides agree with TRBD2. The CDR3 sequence is 17 residues long. Germline V gives CDR1 MNHNS, CDR2 SASEGT. V was pared by 2 bases and J by 5 bases, with 10 bases of the junction left unmatched. The CDR3 is CASSEFLAGEVGDTQYF. The CDR3 DNA reads TGTGCCAGCAGTGAATTCCTAGCGGGAGAAGTGGGAGATACGCAGTATTTT.

The chain has TRBV7-3 and TRBJ2-2, with D tentatively TRBD2 (6 bases). Trimming cost V 6 bases and J 0 bases, with 11 bases left between them. The length of the CDR3 is 15 residues. Germline CDR1 reads SGHTA; CDR2 reads FQGTGA. CDR3 in DNA: TGTGCCAGCAGAGCCGGGGGAACGAACACCGGGGAGCTGTTTTTT. This codes for CASRAGGTNTGELFF.

The chain employs TRBV2 and TRBJ2-2, with D tentatively TRBD1 (6 bases). Germline CDR1 reads SNHLY; CDR2 reads FYNNEI. This CDR3 region has 13 residues. Trimming removed 10 bases from V and 6 bases from J, with 15 bases in between. The CDR3 nucleotides read TGTGCCACCCAAAAGGGGGAACCCGGGGAGCTGTTTTTT. Its translation: CATQKGEPGELFF.

This clone appeared once. The V call is TRBV27, the J call TRBJ2-7, with 8 bases fitting TRBD2. V lost 5 bases and J lost 2; bases outside the gene matches: 11. Per the germline V gene, CDR1 is MNHEY and CDR2 is SMNVEV (reference sequence). The CDR3 consists of 16 residues. The CDR3 DNA reads TGTGCCAGCAGTCCCCACCGTAGCGGGATAACCTACGAGCAGTACTTC. Translated, it gives CASSPHRSGITYEQYF.

The chain combines TRBV27 with TRBJ2-7; perhaps TRBD1 as D (6 bases). CDR1 MNHEY and CDR2 SMNVEV come from the germline V gene (reference sequence). V gave up 3 bases and J gave up 1 base, with 16 bases separating them. There are 16 residues in the CDR3. Written as DNA, the CDR3 is TGTGCCAGCAGTTTCCAGTATCCAGGGGAGTCCTACGAGCAGTACTTC. Its translation: CASSFQYPGESYEQYF.

The chain couples TRBV6-5 to TRBJ2-6, with D perhaps TRBD2 (5 bases). V was pared by 8 bases and J by 3 bases, with 11 bases between. This CDR3 spans 14 amino acids. Germline CDR1 and CDR2: MNHEY and SVGAGI. The CDR3: CASHTGVGANVLTF. The CDR3, as DNA: TGTGCCAGCCACACCGGGGTTGGGGCCAACGTCCTGACTTTC.

Worth noting for this clone: An end of the junction differs from the germline gene, which may be a read error. The rearrangement links TRBV5-8 to TRBJ2-2, with no clear D. Germline V lookup: CDR1 SGHTS, CDR2 YDEGEE. This CDR3 has 16 amino acids. As DNA, the CDR3 is TGTGCCAGCAGCGACCGGGCCCCAGAGAACTCCGGGGAGCTGTTTTTT. Protein: CASSDRAPENSGELFF.

The V call is TRBV2, the J call TRBJ1-2, with D perhaps TRBD1 (5 bases). V was cut by 1 base and J by 10 bases, with 13 bases left in between. CDR1 is SNHLY and CDR2 is FYNNEI in the germline V gene. The CDR3 has 13 amino acids. The CDR3 protein is CASSEEGRADYTF. The DNA of the CDR3 is TGTGCCAGCAGTGAAGAGGGGCGGGCGGACTACACCTTC.

The rearrangement joins TRBV7-9 to TRBJ1-5; D possibly corresponds to TRBD1 (6 bases). The CDR3 runs 15 residues. Germline V gives CDR1 SEHNR, CDR2 FQNEAQ (reference sequence). V lost 5 bases to trimming and J lost 7 bases, with 18 bases between them. CDR3 protein: CASSPGGAGRQPQHF. Written as DNA, the CDR3 is TGTGCCAGCAGCCCGGGGGGGGCTGGAAGGCAGCCCCAGCATTTT.

The V call is TRBV10-3, the J call TRBJ2-1; possibly TRBD1 for D (6 bases). This CDR3 has 14 residues. V was clipped by 2 bases and J by 3 bases, with 8 bases between them. Germline assignment: CDR1 ENHRY and CDR2 SYGVKD. The CDR3, as DNA: TGTGCCATCAGTGAGGGGGGCAGCTACAATGAGCAGTTCTTC. It specifies CAISEGGSYNEQFF.

CDR3: CASSSAGGGWDPYEQYF. DNA of the CDR3: TGTGCCAGCAGTTCCGCGGGCGGCGGTTGGGACCCCTACGAGCAGTACTTC. This chain uses TRBV27 with TRBJ2-5; D could derive from TRBD1 or TRBD2 (5 bases each). The DNA matches TRBJ2-7 better at its end, which makes the J call doubtful. The CDR3 has 17 amino acids. Germline CDR1 reads MNHEY; CDR2 reads SMNVEV (reference sequence).

The rearrangement joins TRBV28 to TRBJ1-1; 7 nucleotides line up with TRBD1. Trimming took 6 bases from V and 10 from J; bases not matched to a gene: 5. CDR3 size: 11 residues. CDR1 MDHEN and CDR2 SYDVKM come from the germline V gene. CDR3 in amino acids: CASRGWDRAFF. CDR3 DNA sequence: TGTGCCAGCAGGGGTTGGGACAGAGCTTTCTTT.

The chain links TRBV10-2 to TRBJ2-3; 12 nucleotides line up with TRBD2. This CDR3 region has 16 residues. CDR1 is WSHSY and CDR2 is SAAADI in the germline V gene. Trimming at V came to 9 bases and at J to 4 bases, leaving 11 bases not matched to a gene. CDR3 nucleotides: TGCGCCAGTGTTGGACTAGCGGGATTGGTAGCAGATACGCAGTATTTT. Encoded protein: CASVGLAGLVADTQYF.

This rearrangement joins TRBV15 to TRBJ2-1, with D unclear. The CDR3 contains 16 residues. The germline V and J ends were trimmed by 3 bases and 0 bases, with 12 bases remaining between them. Germline CDR1 and CDR2: LNHNV and YYDKDF (reference sequence). CDR3 protein: CATSRSGPSSYNEQFF. The CDR3 region has the DNA TGTGCCACCAGCAGGTCCGGGCCAAGCTCCTACAATGAGCAGTTCTTC.

The sample holds one count of this clone. The chain couples TRBV27 to TRBJ1-1, with D possibly TRBD1 on 6 matching bases. The V and J ends lost 7 bases and 7 bases respectively, with 16 bases between them. The CDR3 is made up of 13 amino acids. The V gene's germline CDR1 is MNHEY and CDR2 SMNVEV (reference sequence). CDR3 nucleotides: TGTGCCAGCAATGCGGGGCGCAGGGGTGAAGCTTTCTTT. It translates to CASNAGRRGEAFF.

V is TRBV7-8 and J is TRBJ1-3; weak D call: TRBD1 (6 bases). The germline V gene encodes CDR1 SGHVS and CDR2 FQNEAQ. The CDR3 totals 16 residues. V lost 5 bases and J lost 0, with 14 bases in between. The CDR3 spells CASSPRGAPSGNTIYF. CDR3 nucleotide sequence: TGTGCCAGCAGCCCTAGGGGGGCCCCCTCTGGAAACACCATATATTTT.